These 11 T cell receptor beta chains came from one sample sequenced in a study of cytomegalovirus exposure and HLA in healthy donors. 60 Vbeta and 13 Jbeta primers were used in PCR. Sequenced by immunoSEQ multiplex PCR; TCRdb stores in-frame clones only, minus some. The table includes about 110,000 clones, over 55% detected once. Specimen: PBMCs. These receptor sequences come from a man aged 18-30 years in good health and CMV-seropositive.

The rearrangement joins TRBV2 to TRBJ2-7; 7 bases align to TRBD2. CDR1 SNHLY and CDR2 FYNNEI come from the germline V gene. The length of the CDR3 is 16 residues. J gave up 7 bases and V 5 bases, and 17 bases lay outside the gene matches. CDR3 nucleotide sequence: TGTGCCAGCAGTAAAGAAACCCTAGGTCCCGGGGGGGAGCAGTACTTC. Its protein product is CASSKETLGPGGEQYF.

This chain connects TRBV18 to TRBJ2-7; 8 nucleotides align to TRBD2. From germline, CDR1 is KGHSH and CDR2 LQKENI. Trimming cost V 2 bases and J 0 bases; bases outside gene matches: 6. The CDR3 runs to 16 residues. CDR3 in amino acids: CASSPTGTSYSYEQYV. The DNA of the CDR3 is TGTGCCAGCTCACCAACGGGGACTAGTTACTCCTACGAGCAGTACGTC.

The rearrangement joins TRBV7-9 to TRBJ2-7; no firm D call. Trimming cost V 4 bases and J 3 bases, with 10 bases left between them. Per germline, CDR1 SEHNR and CDR2 FQNEAQ (reference sequence). This CDR3 spans 13 amino acids. DNA for the CDR3: TGTGCCAGCAGCTATCGACTGAGCTACGAGCAGTACTTC. Its protein product is CASSYRLSYEQYF.

The rearrangement joins TRBV19 to TRBJ2-7; 7 nucleotides align to TRBD2. The germline CDR1 and CDR2 sequences are LNHDA and SQIVND (reference sequence). CDR3 length: 14 amino acids. Unmatched junction bases numbered 2, after V lost 1 base and J lost 2 bases. DNA for the CDR3: TGTGCCAGTAGTATAGCGGGAGGCGCCTACGAGCAGTACTTC. Residues: CASSIAGGAYEQYF.

The chain links TRBV13 to TRBJ2-5; D might be TRBD1 (6 bases). Germline CDR1 reads PRHDT; CDR2 reads FYEKMQ (reference sequence). The CDR3 loop spans 16 amino acids. The V end was cut by 1 base, the J end by 4 bases, with 16 bases between. The CDR3 sequence is CASSLESGGGGETQYF. The DNA of the CDR3 is TGTGCCAGCAGCTTAGAATCTGGGGGCGGAGGAGAGACCCAGTACTTC.

CDR3 in amino acids: CASSPLRSGRGISYNSPLHF. The CDR3 bases are TGTGCCAGCAGCCCGCTAAGGAGCGGACGTGGAATCTCCTATAATTCACCCCTCCACTTT. The chain is built from TRBV5-5 and TRBJ1-6; D unclear. The CDR3 consists of 20 residues. The V gene lost 4 bases and the J gene lost 0 bases, with 23 bases spanning the gap. Germline values: CDR1 SGHKS, CDR2 YYEKEE (reference sequence).

The chain's CDR3 is CASRDTRGEQYF. The CDR3 region has the DNA TGTGCCAGCAGGGACACCCGAGGCGAGCAGTACTTC. J is TRBJ2-7 and V is TRBV25-1; TRBD1 is a possible D gene (5 bases). CDR1 MGHDK and CDR2 SYGVNS come from the germline V gene. Trimming left V 6 bases short and J 6 bases short, with 12 bases between. The CDR3 extends over 12 amino acids.

This chain uses TRBV29-1 with TRBJ2-5; unclear D gene. This CDR3 contains 15 residues. Between the trimmed V and J ends, which lost 7 bases and 2 bases, there was a span of 20 bases. Germline V CDR1 and CDR2: SQVTM, ANQGSEA. Here the CDR3 DNA reads TGCAGCGCAGCGACCCGACCCATGGCACAAGAGACCCAGTACTTC. It translates to CSAATRPMAQETQYF.

This clone was detected only a few times. The chain carries TRBV5-4 and TRBJ2-3; TRBD2 matches 8 bases. Germline assignment: CDR1 SGHNT and CDR2 YYREEE (reference sequence). V lost 3 bases, J lost 6 bases, and 6 bases stayed unmatched. The CDR3 has 14 residues. The CDR3 nucleotides read TGTGCCAGCAGCTACGGGGGGGCACGGGATACGCAGTATTTT. The encoded protein is CASSYGGARDTQYF. The variable domain in full, completed from reference TRBV5-4 and TRBJ2-3, reads ETGVTQSPTHLIKTRGQQVTLRCSSQSGHNTVSWYQQALGQGPQFIFQYYREEENGRGNFPPRFSGLQFPNYSSELNVNALELDDSALYLCASSYGGARDTQYFGPGTRLTVL.

This clone was observed once. The chain recombines TRBV23-1 with TRBJ2-7; TRBD2 aligns across 8 bases. TRBV23-1 falls under the ORF class, with uncertain function. The CDR3 sequence is 13 residues long. Trimming at V came to 10 bases and at J to 1 base, leaving 6 bases not matched to a gene. The CDR3 coding sequence is TGCGCCATCAAGAGACTAGCGTCCTACGAGCAGTACGTC. Translated, it gives CAIKRLASYEQYV.

The chain carries TRBV7-7 and TRBJ2-5, with D uncertain. Trimming removed 5 bases from V and 5 bases from J, with 12 bases in between. This CDR3 is built from 13 residues. Germline loops: CDR1 SSHAT, CDR2 FNYEAQ (reference sequence). The DNA for the CDR3 is TGTGCCAGCAGCCCCACACAGTATGAGACCCAGTACTTC. It encodes CASSPTQYETQYF. Full variable domain (remainder filled in from reference TRBV7-7 and TRBJ2-5): GAGVSQSPRYKVTKRGQDVTLRCDPISSHATLYWYQQALGQGPEFLTYFNYEAQPDKSGLPSDRFSAERPEGSISTLTIQRTEQRDSAMYRCASSPTQYETQYFGPGTRLLVL.